The subject of this entry is one TCR beta chain. This clone has just one count. Its binding antigen is unknown. No much larger clone is present one base from it, and per-base qualities are unavailable. There are 17 amino acids in the CDR3, from cysteine to phenylalanine inclusive. The CDR3 DNA has 51 bases and is translated from base 1. From the germline V gene, CDR1 is KGHSH and CDR2 is LQKENI. From V the trimming removes 2 bases and from J it removes 0 bases, while the gene matches leave 7 bases of the junction unaccounted for. This specimen belongs to a study of long-term antiretroviral therapy in people with HIV (dated by TCRdb to between 2021 and 2024). With respect to the entire study: Collection of the earliest samples took place about a decade ahead of the 2015 WHO recommendation for immediate ART, at a time when ART was typically delayed until CD4 counts fell. This retrospective serial study examined whether starting ART and sustained HIV suppression were associated with changes in the composition and diversity of the TRB repertoire in peripheral blood. From fewer than 35 adults with confirmed HIV infection, the cohort provided over 150 cryopreserved PBMC samples, gathered serially across a mean of about six years (range 1-12). About a third of the roughly 30 participants with HIV were female. No cross-contamination during QIAcube processing was seen in test extractions of a monoclonal T-cell line run alongside 30 or so polyclonal samples. Study-wide conclusions, independent of this receptor: CDR3 length ranges in HIV repertoires were narrower than in controls, and network structure suggested an antigen-experienced repertoire with only a slight naive shift after ART. Since PBMC availability was limited, sequencing covered only the TCR beta chain, with no alpha chain pairing. Expanded TRB clones identified before ART initiation dominated the repertoire across all time points, though the dominance fluctuated and decreased in many PLHIV after ART. Starting ART was linked to a significant rise in TRB diversity, yet even after long-term ART the diversity remained significantly lower than in transplant donor controls. Because pre-ART samples had limited cell numbers, unsorted PBMC were profiled rather than sorted CD4+ and CD8+ T cells. Inferences about post-ART repertoire changes were limited because no data were available on ART adherence, viral resistance or therapy changes. Samples dated from 2004 to 2017, and the ART regimens used may be less effective than current ones.

Inclusion was restricted to participants for whom at least one PBMC sample before ART initiation and at least two post-ART samples were available. Treatment was received in the United States of America by all participants with HIV. Before DNA extraction, cryopreserved samples of about 0.9-11 million PBMC were thawed and washed. At the time of the earliest PBMC sample, participants with HIV were aged between about 23 and 55 years. Per participant, PBMC samples came from 1-4 timepoints prior to ART initiation and 2-8 timepoints following ART initiation, for a median of 7 samples. For every participant, serial HIV viral load, CD4+ T-cell count, ART history and demographic data were obtained. A Qiagen kit on a QIAcube was used to extract genomic DNA from unsorted PBMC, with samples processed in batches of 12. The immunoSEQ hsTCRB v3.0 assay was used at survey level resolution for TRB variable region sequencing. TRB sequencing targeted a depth of about 40,000-55,000 T-cell genomes per sample. TRB libraries were pooled and sequenced on an Illumina MiSeq using a v3 150-cycle kit. The original pipeline was this. Repertoire analysis ran in R within a reproducible Nextflow workflow covering QC, data transformation and analysis. LymphoSeq2, an R package for AIRR-Seq data exploration, was used to implement custom analyses. A handful of samples that produced fewer than 5000 total TRB sequences were removed, so fewer than 200 HIV repertoires were analyzed. Of the 188 retained HIV repertoires, approximately 57 were collected before and roughly 130 after ART initiation. Each repertoire was downsampled to 5000 TRB nucleotide sequences, and summary statistics were averaged across 100 downsampling iterations. TRB sequences were retained for analysis only if CDR3 regions of at least seven amino acids were present. Diversity was measured with a Shannon entropy-derived clonality score and the Gini coefficient. Repertoire networks linked the top 5000 CDR3 amino acid sequences whenever two sequences differed by an edit distance of one. For TRB CDR3 amino acid sequences, antigen specificity groups and MHC restriction were predicted with GLIPH2. To flag known associations with CMV, EBV, HIV or tissue antigens, CDR3 amino acid sequences were compared against VDJdb and McPAS-TCR. Pre-ART, post-ART and control groups were compared with Wilcoxon signed-rank tests and Holm-Bonferroni correction. TCRdb took this table from immuneACCESS and kept in-frame rearrangements with V and J called. Such tables lack part of the clones; where checked against another copy, unresolved V genes explain under half of the gap, and the rest is unexplained. V and J calls and clone size are copied from that table; D and trimming were computed from the DNA. This sample lists approximately 16,000 clones; 77% were detected once. Of the sample, 20% to 25% is held by the ten largest clones.

This chain joins TRBV18 to TRBJ1-3; TRBD1 aligns with 7 central bases. This sequence was found in a man aged 40-49 years with HIV. Sample: unsorted PBMCs, taken 2.1 years after starting antiretroviral therapy. The sequence in DNA is TGTGCCAGCTCACCAAGACAGGGCCCTAGCTCTGGAAACACCATATATTTT. It is translated as CASSPRQGPSSGNTIYF.